This T cell receptor (beta chain) is from a study of blood T cell repertoires in COVID-19. Study overall: Some COVID-19 samples were acute and others convalescent; all came from the United States, Italy and Spain. Nucleic acid was either cDNA or gDNA, and it came from T cells, B-cell-depleted T cells, or PBMCs.

Authors' processing steps: Amplified reference gene primers provided the basis for estimating nucleated cell counts. Using immunoSEQ multiplex PCR, the repertoire was profiled, and TCRdb retains in-frame clones only, with some absent. That table gives V, J and clone size, and the DNA gave D and trimming. Among about 250,000 clones listed, around 85% were seen once. Per the germline V gene, CDR1 is SGHTA and CDR2 is FQGNSA. The V gene lost 1 base and the J gene lost 11 bases, with 18 bases spanning the gap. This CDR3 spans 15 amino acids. Sequencing input: peripheral blood. V is TRBV7-2 and J is TRBJ1-5; D uncertain. This TCR was recovered from a man aged 50 or older with COVID-19, enrolled during active disease. The CDR3 sequence is CASSLGAGSPGAQHF. CDR3 nucleotide sequence: TGTGCCAGCAGCTTAGGTGCCGGGAGCCCTGGGGCCCAGCATTTT.